One sample yielded the 9 T cell receptor beta chains listed below, sequenced in a study of blood T cell repertoires in COVID-19 (dated by TCRdb to 2018 to 2020). Library preparation employed the immunoSEQ multiplex PCR assay. TCRdb holds this immuneACCESS table with in-frame rearrangements only. Some clones are missing; in checked studies, unresolved V genes explain under half, and the rest has no known cause. In this sample the table shows 90,000 or so clones, around 79% of which occur a single time. Approximately 24% of the sample goes to the ten largest clones. The sequenced sample consisted of peripheral blood. These receptors all stem from a human donor in a cohort sampled during active COVID-19.

V is TRBV5-1 and J is TRBJ2-1; no reliable D call. Germline CDR1 SGHRS, CDR2 YFSETQ. This CDR3 comprises 12 residues. V lost 3 bases to trimming and J lost 6 bases, with 7 bases between them. The CDR3 DNA follows: TGCGCCAGCAGCTGGCCTGGCAATGAGCAGTTCTTC. Its protein is CASSWPGNEQFF.

This clone has more than one count but fewer than ten. This chain joins TRBV28 and TRBJ2-5; D is unclear. The CDR3 sequence is 13 residues long. The V and J ends lost 6 bases and 5 bases respectively, with 13 bases between them. Germline V CDR1 and CDR2: MDHEN, SYDVKM. The CDR3 bases are TGTGCCAGCAGGTCGGGTGGTTGGGAGACCCAGTACTTC. Translating it yields CASRSGGWETQYF.

V and J are TRBV19 and TRBJ2-2; TRBD1 is a possible D gene (6 bases). This CDR3 comprises 14 residues. Per the germline V gene, CDR1 is LNHDA and CDR2 is SQIVND (reference sequence). V gave up 3 bases and J gave up 13 bases, with 18 bases separating them. This CDR3 reads CASSMWQGPIGLFF. The CDR3 DNA reads TGTGCCAGTAGTATGTGGCAGGGGCCGATTGGGCTGTTTTTT.

The chain recombines TRBV28 with TRBJ2-1, with 9 bases identical to TRBD2. The CDR3 runs 15 residues. The germline gives CDR1 MDHEN, CDR2 SYDVKM. V dropped 6 bases and J dropped 7; count of bases not matched to a gene: 10. CDR3 region: CASRTSGEALNEQFF. CDR3 bases: TGTGCCAGCAGGACTAGCGGAGAAGCCCTTAATGAGCAGTTCTTC.

CDR3 sequence reads: CASSTGRGNEQFF. The CDR3 nucleotides read TGTGCCAGCAGCACCGGCCGAGGGAATGAGCAGTTCTTC. The chain employs TRBV7-2 and TRBJ2-1; the D gene is possibly TRBD2 (5 bases). V lost 5 bases and J lost 7, with 12 bases in between. This CDR3 is built from 13 residues. Germline CDR1 and CDR2: SGHTA and FQGNSA.

The V gene is TRBV2, the J gene TRBJ1-2; D uncertain. The germline V gene encodes CDR1 SNHLY and CDR2 FYNNEI. Trimming stripped 5 bases from V and 1 base from J, with 5 bases between. The length of the CDR3 is 12 residues. The CDR3 protein is CASSRDNYGYTF. The CDR3 region has the DNA TGTGCCAGCAGTAGAGATAACTATGGCTACACCTTC.

This clone came up once. J is TRBJ2-5 and V is TRBV6-6; D may be TRBD2 (6 bases). The CDR3 has 15 amino acids. The germline V gene encodes CDR1 MNHNY and CDR2 SVGAGI (reference sequence). Trimming pared 4 bases from V and 1 base from J, leaving 13 bases between. This CDR3 reads CASSSALATQETQYF. CDR3 nucleotide sequence: TGTGCCAGCAGTTCGGCCCTAGCGACCCAAGAGACCCAGTACTTC.

The chain recombines TRBV2 with TRBJ1-1, with D possibly matching TRBD1 (6 bases). This CDR3 is built from 14 residues. The germline V gene encodes CDR1 SNHLY and CDR2 FYNNEI. This CDR3 reads CALSSPGVGTEAFF. Written as DNA, the CDR3 is TGTGCACTCTCTTCCCCAGGGGTTGGGACTGAAGCTTTCTTT.

The V gene is TRBV19, the J gene TRBJ1-1; 9 bases agree with TRBD1. Germline assignment: CDR1 LNHDA and CDR2 SQIVND (reference sequence). V lost 5 bases to trimming and J lost 3 bases; unmatched junction nucleotides: 13. CDR3 length equals 17 residues. The CDR3 DNA follows: TGTGCCAGTAGTCCCTCCGGGACAGGGAATATACACACTGAAGCTTTCTTT. This translates into CASSPSGTGNIHTEAFF.